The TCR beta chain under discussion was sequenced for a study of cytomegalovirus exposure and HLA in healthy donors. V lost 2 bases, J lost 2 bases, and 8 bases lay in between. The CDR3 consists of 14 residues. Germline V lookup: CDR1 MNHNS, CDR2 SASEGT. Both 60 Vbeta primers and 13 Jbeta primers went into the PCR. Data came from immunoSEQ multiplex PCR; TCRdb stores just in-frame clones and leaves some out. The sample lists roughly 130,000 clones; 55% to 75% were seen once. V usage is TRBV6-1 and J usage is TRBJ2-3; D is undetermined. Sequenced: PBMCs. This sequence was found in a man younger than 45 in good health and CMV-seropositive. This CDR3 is CASSEFWPTDTQYF. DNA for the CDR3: TGTGCCAGCAGTGAATTTTGGCCCACAGATACGCAGTATTTT.